Listed below are T cell receptor beta chains from one sample, sequenced in a study of blood T cells in healthy people across ages. TCRdb passed the 5' RACE reads through MiXCR, listing each CDR3 protein once. The sample includes some 1.6 million distinct CDR3 sequences, roughly a third of them seen just once. Sequencing input: blood. Every receptor here comes from a woman aged 25 to 45 in good health. The CDR3 runs from the conserved cysteine through the conserved F or W. The D gene is left open where the match is weak. Clone size is shown for a subset of rows, as once, few, many or a class of expanded clone.

size	V	J	length	D	DNA	CDR3
.	TRBV29-1	TRBJ2-7	14	.	TGCAGCGTTGTGACTGCGTTGGGGGCCTACGAGCAGTACTTC	CSVVTALGAYEQYF
.	TRBV5-1	TRBJ1-4	15	.	TGCGCCAGCAGCTTGGCCTTGGGTCCCAATGAAAAACTGTTTTTT	CASSLALGPNEKLFF
few	TRBV7-8	TRBJ1-1	13	.	TGTGCCAGCAGTCAGGGTAGGGCCACTGAAGCTTTCTTT	CASSQGRATEAFF
few	TRBV3-1	TRBJ2-7	15	TRBD1	TGTGCCAGCAGCCCCCAGGGACAGCTAACCTACGAGCAGTACTTC	CASSPQGQLTYEQYF
.	TRBV29-1	TRBJ1-2	15	.	TGCAGCGCTCCCGTTGACAGTAAAGCTAACTATGGCTACACCTTC	CSAPVDSKANYGYTF
many	TRBV30	TRBJ2-5	12	.	TGTGCCTGGAGTTGGGGAGGAGAGACCCAGTACTTC	CAWSWGGETQYF
few	TRBV30	TRBJ2-5	13	TRBD1	TGTGCCTGGAACGGACAGGGAGGAGAGACCCAGTACTTC	CAWNGQGGETQYF
.	TRBV7-9	TRBJ2-1	18	TRBD1	TGTGCCAGCAGCTCAACCTCCACTAACAGGGGAAGGGTGAATGAGCAGTTCTTC	CASSSTSTNRGRVNEQFF
.	TRBV3-1	TRBJ2-3	12	TRBD2	TGTGCCAGCAGCCAGGAGCGGGGGCAGCAGTATTTT	CASSQERGQQYF
few	TRBV7-2	TRBJ2-3	14	.	TGTGCCAGCAGCTCTCAACTTGTGATAGATACGCAGTATTTT	CASSSQLVIDTQYF
many	TRBV20-1	TRBJ2-1	12	.	TGCAGTGCTGGGGGACTGAACAATGAGCAGTTCTTC	CSAGGLNNEQFF
.	TRBV11-1	TRBJ1-1	17	.	TGTGCCAGCAGCTTCGACCGGATTACGGGGCGGGACACTGAAGCTTTCTTT	CASSFDRITGRDTEAFF
few	TRBV11-2	TRBJ2-3	14	.	TGTGCCAGCAGCTCCTCGACTAGGGCAGATACGCAGTATTTT	CASSSSTRADTQYF
.	TRBV20-1	TRBJ2-1	18	.	TGCAGTGCTAGGGCCCCCCGGGTAGCGGAGACGAATTACAATGAGCAGTTCTTC	CSARAPRVAETNYNEQFF
many	TRBV29-1	TRBJ2-5	16	TRBD2	TGCAGCGGAGGGGGGACTAGCGGGAGGGTGAGAGAGACCCAGTACTTC	CSGGGTSGRVRETQYF
.	TRBV3-1	TRBJ2-7	18	TRBD2	TGTGCCAGCAGCCAAGCGAACCTTACTAGCGGGAGGCCCTACGAGCAGTACTTC	CASSQANLTSGRPYEQYF
.	TRBV20-1	TRBJ1-6	12	.	TGCAGTGCTAGAGATGCGGGGTCTAGGGCCCACTTT	CSARDAGSRAHF
once	TRBV27	TRBJ2-2	17	.	TGTGCCAGCAGCCGGAGGGGTCCCTCCGCGAACACCGGGGAGCTGTTTTTT	CASSRRGPSANTGELFF
few	TRBV12-3/TRBV12-4	TRBJ2-1	14	.	TGTGCCAGCAGTTCGAGGACAGGACTAAATGAGCAGTTCTTC	CASSSRTGLNEQFF
many	TRBV29-1	TRBJ2-7	15	TRBD2	TGCAGCGTTGAAAGCCCTCTATCTAGCGGCTACGAGCAGTACTTC	CSVESPLSSGYEQYF
few	TRBV4-1	TRBJ2-1	17	.	TGCGCCAGCAGCCAAGAATTCGACTCCCCGGCGTACAATGAGCAGTTCTTC	CASSQEFDSPAYNEQFF
.	TRBV20-1	TRBJ2-1	14	TRBD2	TGCAGTGCTGGGGGGGGGACTCCTATCAATGAGCAGTTCTTC	CSAGGGTPINEQFF
.	TRBV6-6	TRBJ1-1	13	.	TGTGCCAGCAGTTCTAAGGGACCTAATGAAGCTTTCTTT	CASSSKGPNEAFF
once	TRBV4-2	TRBJ1-4	14	.	TGTGCCAGCAGCCAAGATAATGACGATGAAAAACTGTTTTTT	CASSQDNDDEKLFF
many	TRBV29-1	TRBJ1-2	14	.	TGCAGCGTTGAAGATCCCAGGGACCCCTATGGCTACACCTTC	CSVEDPRDPYGYTF
.	TRBV4-2	TRBJ2-3	17	.	TGTGCCAGCAGCCAAGGCCCGTGGGGATCGGGCACAGATACGCAGTATTTT	CASSQGPWGSGTDTQYF
once	TRBV4-1	TRBJ2-1	16	TRBD1	TGCGCCAGCAGCCAAGTCCTTGGGACAGTGGGGGATGAGCAGTTCTTC	CASSQVLGTVGDEQFF
few	TRBV7-9	TRBJ1-2	14	TRBD1	TGTGCCAGCAGCTCCCCCGGGACAGGGCTCGGCTACACCTTC	CASSSPGTGLGYTF
.	TRBV5-1	TRBJ2-7	17	TRBD2	TGCGCCAGCAGCTTGGGTCTAGCGGGGAATCGCTCCTACGAGCAGTACTTC	CASSLGLAGNRSYEQYF
few	TRBV10-3	TRBJ2-1	13	.	TGTGCCATCAGGGAGGGTTGGTACAATGAGCAGTTCTTC	CAIREGWYNEQFF
few	TRBV3-1	TRBJ1-1	15	.	TGTGCCAGCAGCTTGTTCCCGTATGGGGACACTGAAGCTTTCTTT	CASSLFPYGDTEAFF
.	TRBV9	TRBJ2-5	14	TRBD2	TGTGCCAGCAGCGCATGGGGGACTAGTCCACGGCAGTACTTC	CASSAWGTSPRQYF
many	TRBV7-9	TRBJ2-7	14	TRBD2	TGTGCCAGCAGCCCACGGACTAGCGTCTACGAGCAGTACTTC	CASSPRTSVYEQYF
.	TRBV6-2/TRBV6-3	TRBJ1-5	15	.	TGTGCCAGCAGATGGAAATTTTATAGCAATCAGCCCCAGCATTTT	CASRWKFYSNQPQHF
.	TRBV9	TRBJ2-1	12	.	TGTGCCAGCAGCGTAGCGAGTAATGAGCAGTTCTTC	CASSVASNEQFF
few	TRBV7-9	TRBJ1-5	16	.	TGTGCCAGCAGCTTACAGCAGGGGAGAAGCAATCAGCCCCAGCATTTT	CASSLQQGRSNQPQHF
few	TRBV20-1	TRBJ2-3	17	.	TGCAGTGCTAGAGGGGGGGTTGGATTAGCGAGCACAGATACGCAGTATTTT	CSARGGVGLASTDTQYF
few	TRBV6-2/TRBV6-3	TRBJ2-2	13	.	TGTGCCAGCAAGGCCGAGAACACCGGGGAGCTGTTTTTT	CASKAENTGELFF
few	TRBV3-1	TRBJ1-2	14	.	TGTGCCAGCAGACGAGGGGAGAGTCAAGCGGGCTACACCTTC	CASRRGESQAGYTF
few	TRBV6-5	TRBJ2-5	15	.	TGTGCCAGCAGTTACTCGGGTATGGCCCAAGAGACCCAGTACTTC	CASSYSGMAQETQYF
few	TRBV28	TRBJ2-7	20	.	TGTGCCAGCAGCACGAACTACCCCTCCCCTCTAGGTGAGGGATTTGTCGAGCAGTACTTC	CASSTNYPSPLGEGFVEQYF